Listed below are T cell receptor beta chains from one sample, sequenced in a study of cytomegalovirus exposure and HLA in healthy donors. TCRdb keeps only in-frame clones here, not all; method: immunoSEQ multiplex PCR. In all, the sample yields 70,000 to 100,000 clones. Sequenced material: PBMCs. These receptor sequences come from a man between 18 and 29 years old in good health and CMV-seropositive. CDR3s include the opening cysteine and the closing phenylalanine or tryptophan. Fields, in order: D gene, V gene, J gene, CDR3 protein, CDR3 DNA. The D gene is left open where the match is weak.

d_call: -; v_call: TRBV2; j_call: TRBJ2-7; cdr3_aa: CASSEARAYEQYF; cdr3_nt: TGTGCCAGCAGTGAAGCGAGGGCGTACGAGCAGTACTTC
d_call: -; v_call: TRBV28; j_call: TRBJ2-7; cdr3_aa: CASSLASYEQYF; cdr3_nt: TGTGCCAGCAGTTTGGCCAGCTACGAGCAGTACTTC
d_call: TRBD2; v_call: TRBV5-1; j_call: TRBJ2-7; cdr3_aa: CASTQGLAGLYEQYF; cdr3_nt: TGCGCCAGCACCCAGGGACTAGCGGGATTATACGAGCAGTACTTC
d_call: TRBD2; v_call: TRBV11-1; j_call: TRBJ2-7; cdr3_aa: CASSLPGTSYEQYF; cdr3_nt: TGTGCCAGCAGCTTACCCGGGACTAGCTACGAGCAGTACTTC
d_call: TRBD1; v_call: TRBV4-1; j_call: TRBJ1-5; cdr3_aa: CASSLIFPGQENQPQHF; cdr3_nt: TGCGCCAGCAGCCTTATTTTCCCGGGACAGGAAAATCAGCCCCAGCATTTT
d_call: -; v_call: TRBV30; j_call: TRBJ1-4; cdr3_aa: CAWSVLSKTGYNEKLFF; cdr3_nt: TGTGCCTGGAGTGTACTCTCAAAAACAGGTTATAATGAAAAACTGTTTTTT
d_call: TRBD1; v_call: TRBV27; j_call: TRBJ2-6; cdr3_aa: CASIARGPSGANVLTF; cdr3_nt: TGTGCCAGCATAGCCAGGGGGCCTTCCGGGGCCAACGTCCTGACTTTC
d_call: TRBD1; v_call: TRBV27; j_call: TRBJ2-7; cdr3_aa: CASSTNRGLFTFEQYF; cdr3_nt: TGTGCCAGCAGTACCAACAGGGGGCTATTTACCTTCGAGCAGTACTTC
d_call: TRBD1; v_call: TRBV29-1; j_call: TRBJ2-1; cdr3_aa: CSVMGQGIDEQFF; cdr3_nt: TGCAGCGTGATGGGACAGGGTATCGATGAGCAGTTCTTC
d_call: -; v_call: TRBV5-6; j_call: TRBJ1-2; cdr3_aa: CASSSYTGYGYTF; cdr3_nt: TGTGCCAGCAGCTCCTATACCGGCTATGGCTACACCTTC
d_call: TRBD1; v_call: TRBV6-5; j_call: TRBJ1-5; cdr3_aa: CASSLQGDQPQHF; cdr3_nt: TGTGCCAGCAGTCTCCAGGGGGATCAGCCCCAGCATTTT
d_call: -; v_call: TRBV9; j_call: TRBJ2-3; cdr3_aa: CASSPERNYADTQYF; cdr3_nt: TGTGCCAGCAGCCCTGAGAGGAACTACGCAGATACGCAGTATTTT
d_call: -; v_call: TRBV6-1; j_call: TRBJ2-4; cdr3_aa: CASDSTLAKNIQYF; cdr3_nt: TGTGCCAGCGACAGTACTCTAGCCAAAAACATTCAGTACTTC
d_call: TRBD2; v_call: TRBV27; j_call: TRBJ2-2; cdr3_aa: CASSPMGLANTGELFF; cdr3_nt: TGTGCCAGCAGCCCCATGGGACTAGCAAACACCGGGGAGCTGTTTTTT
d_call: TRBD2; v_call: TRBV4-2; j_call: TRBJ2-2; cdr3_aa: CASSLRRGVNTGELFF; cdr3_nt: TGTGCCAGCAGCCTTCGCCGGGGGGTGAACACCGGGGAGCTGTTTTTT
d_call: -; v_call: TRBV5-1; j_call: TRBJ2-2; cdr3_aa: CASSLGQGGGELFF; cdr3_nt: TGCGCCAGCAGCTTGGGACAGGGAGGCGGGGAGCTGTTTTTT
d_call: TRBD2; v_call: TRBV4-1; j_call: TRBJ2-3; cdr3_aa: CASSQDRGGADTQYF; cdr3_nt: TGCGCCAGCAGCCAAGATCGCGGGGGGGCAGATACGCAGTATTTT
d_call: TRBD1; v_call: TRBV27; j_call: TRBJ1-1; cdr3_aa: CASRTDRGGDTEAFF; cdr3_nt: TGTGCCAGCAGGACGGACAGGGGAGGTGACACTGAAGCTTTCTTT
d_call: TRBD1; v_call: TRBV5-1; j_call: TRBJ2-2; cdr3_aa: CASSLVEGGGTGELFF; cdr3_nt: TGCGCCAGCAGCTTGGTAGAAGGGGGCGGCACCGGGGAGCTGTTTTTT
d_call: TRBD1; v_call: TRBV4-2; j_call: TRBJ1-1; cdr3_aa: CASSQSRDRGGTEAFF; cdr3_nt: TGTGCCAGCAGCCAATCTAGAGACAGGGGAGGCACTGAAGCTTTCTTT
d_call: TRBD1; v_call: TRBV29-1; j_call: TRBJ1-2; cdr3_aa: CSVPDQGAIGYGYTF; cdr3_nt: TGCAGCGTTCCGGACCAGGGGGCGATAGGGTATGGCTACACCTTC
d_call: TRBD2; v_call: TRBV10-2; j_call: TRBJ2-5; cdr3_aa: CASRKTSGDPEGETQYF; cdr3_nt: TGCGCCAGCAGGAAAACTAGCGGGGACCCCGAGGGAGAGACCCAGTACTTC
d_call: TRBD1; v_call: TRBV9; j_call: TRBJ2-7; cdr3_aa: CASRAPRDRVDYEQYF; cdr3_nt: TGTGCCAGCAGGGCCCCGCGGGACAGGGTGGACTACGAGCAGTACTTC
d_call: -; v_call: TRBV19; j_call: TRBJ1-3; cdr3_aa: CASSQPGYGNTIYF; cdr3_nt: TGTGCCAGTAGTCAGCCGGGATATGGAAACACCATATATTTT
d_call: -; v_call: TRBV6-5; j_call: TRBJ1-1; cdr3_aa: CASSFRQPNTEAFF; cdr3_nt: TGTGCCAGCAGTTTTAGACAGCCGAACACTGAAGCTTTCTTT
d_call: -; v_call: TRBV7-9; j_call: TRBJ2-1; cdr3_aa: CASSFAPGYNEQFF; cdr3_nt: TGTGCCAGCAGCTTTGCTCCCGGGTACAATGAGCAGTTCTTC
d_call: -; v_call: TRBV5-1; j_call: TRBJ1-1; cdr3_aa: CASSLGGGDTEAFF; cdr3_nt: TGCGCCAGCAGCTTGGGAGGGGGGGACACTGAAGCTTTCTTT
d_call: -; v_call: TRBV6-6; j_call: TRBJ1-2; cdr3_aa: CASSLRGGVTNYGYTF; cdr3_nt: TGTGCCAGCAGTTTGCGGGGGGGTGTCACCAACTATGGCTACACCTTC
d_call: TRBD1; v_call: TRBV5-1; j_call: TRBJ1-6; cdr3_aa: CASSGGQVDGSPLHF; cdr3_nt: TGCGCCAGCAGCGGGGGACAGGTAGATGGTTCACCCCTCCACTTT
d_call: TRBD1; v_call: TRBV5-1; j_call: TRBJ1-2; cdr3_aa: CASSDPRQGETGYTF; cdr3_nt: TGCGCCAGCAGCGACCCGAGACAGGGTGAAACTGGCTACACCTTC
d_call: -; v_call: TRBV5-1; j_call: TRBJ2-7; cdr3_aa: CASSSPAGGGSYEQYF; cdr3_nt: TGCGCCAGCAGCTCACCCGCAGGTGGAGGCTCCTACGAGCAGTACTTC
d_call: -; v_call: TRBV7-9; j_call: TRBJ2-7; cdr3_aa: CASSGLTRGSSYEQYF; cdr3_nt: TGTGCCAGCAGTGGCCTTACGAGGGGGAGCTCCTACGAGCAGTACTTC
d_call: -; v_call: TRBV10-3; j_call: TRBJ2-3; cdr3_aa: CAIMSSGVSTDTQYF; cdr3_nt: TGTGCCATCATGAGTTCGGGAGTTAGCACAGATACGCAGTATTTT
d_call: TRBD2; v_call: TRBV13; j_call: TRBJ2-5; cdr3_aa: CASSFTLAGDQETQYF; cdr3_nt: TGTGCCAGCAGCTTTACACTAGCGGGGGACCAAGAGACCCAGTACTTC
d_call: -; v_call: TRBV6-1; j_call: TRBJ2-6; cdr3_aa: CASKRQASGANVLTF; cdr3_nt: TGTGCCAGCAAGCGACAGGCCTCTGGGGCCAACGTCCTGACTTTC
d_call: -; v_call: TRBV28; j_call: TRBJ2-1; cdr3_aa: CASSMTDSSDEQFF; cdr3_nt: TGTGCCAGCAGCATGACTGACAGTTCCGATGAGCAGTTCTTC
d_call: -; v_call: TRBV5-3; j_call: TRBJ2-3; cdr3_aa: CARSLYWIASADTQYF; cdr3_nt: TGTGCCAGAAGCTTGTATTGGATAGCGTCCGCAGATACGCAGTATTTT
d_call: -; v_call: TRBV27; j_call: TRBJ2-6; cdr3_aa: CASSLRGANVLTF; cdr3_nt: TGTGCCAGCAGTTTACGGGGGGCCAACGTCCTGACTTTC
d_call: -; v_call: TRBV6-1; j_call: TRBJ1-5; cdr3_aa: CASSLQGLKQPQHF; cdr3_nt: TGTGCCAGCAGCCTACAGGGTCTGAAACAGCCCCAGCATTTT
d_call: -; v_call: TRBV7-6; j_call: TRBJ2-1; cdr3_aa: CASSSSQGYEQFF; cdr3_nt: TGTGCCAGCAGCTCCTCACAGGGCTATGAGCAGTTCTTC
d_call: TRBD1; v_call: TRBV19; j_call: TRBJ1-2; cdr3_aa: CASSSRGQGHHGYTF; cdr3_nt: TGTGCCAGTAGTAGCCGGGGACAGGGACATCATGGCTACACCTTC
d_call: -; v_call: TRBV9; j_call: TRBJ1-1; cdr3_aa: CASSPRKGLNTEAFF; cdr3_nt: TGTGCCAGCAGCCCCAGGAAGGGGCTAAACACTGAAGCTTTCTTT
d_call: TRBD1; v_call: TRBV6-1; j_call: TRBJ1-1; cdr3_aa: CASSPGQAVEAFF; cdr3_nt: TGTGCCAGCAGCCCGGGACAGGCGGTTGAAGCTTTCTTT
d_call: -; v_call: TRBV4-1; j_call: TRBJ1-1; cdr3_aa: CASSLQGSTEAFF; cdr3_nt: TGCGCCAGCAGCCTACAGGGATCCACTGAAGCTTTCTTT
d_call: -; v_call: TRBV6-5; j_call: TRBJ1-1; cdr3_aa: CASRDPGWPSMGAFF; cdr3_nt: TGTGCCAGCAGAGACCCAGGGTGGCCCTCTATGGGAGCTTTCTTT
d_call: -; v_call: TRBV10-3; j_call: TRBJ1-2; cdr3_aa: CAISESQAGYTF; cdr3_nt: TGTGCCATCAGTGAGTCTCAAGCGGGCTACACCTTC
d_call: TRBD1; v_call: TRBV27; j_call: TRBJ1-2; cdr3_aa: CASSSTDRGRFYGYTF; cdr3_nt: TGTGCCAGCAGTTCAACCGACAGGGGGAGATTCTATGGCTACACCTTC
d_call: -; v_call: TRBV9; j_call: TRBJ1-4; cdr3_aa: CASSVDIQGKLFF; cdr3_nt: TGTGCCAGCAGCGTAGACATCCAGGGGAAACTGTTTTTT
d_call: -; v_call: TRBV9; j_call: TRBJ1-2; cdr3_aa: CASSAEGGAANYGYTF; cdr3_nt: TGTGCCAGCAGCGCAGAGGGGGGGGCGGCTAACTATGGCTACACCTTC
d_call: TRBD1; v_call: TRBV23-1; j_call: TRBJ1-5; cdr3_aa: CASNPQGAGNQPQHF; cdr3_nt: TGCGCCAGCAACCCCCAGGGGGCGGGCAATCAGCCCCAGCATTTT